This T cell receptor beta chain emerged from a study of early stage breast cancer tumors listed by TCRdb under 2017. Looking at the study overall: Of the 15 to 20 invasive breast tumors, 12 to 13 were found to be estrogen receptor-positive, progesterone receptor-positive and HER2-negative. About 65% of the 12 ER+/PR+/HER2- tumors were invasive ductal carcinomas, while the other four were invasive lobular carcinomas. On average, each sample got about 9.3-fold read coverage. Across all samples, 2.5 million to 3 million templates representing approximately 1,000,000 unique clonotypes were detected.

The study profiled bulk TCR beta-chain repertoires in matched peripheral blood, tumor and adjacent normal breast tissue taken from fewer than 20 patients with early-stage breast cancer. Before surgery, about 5-11 mL of whole blood was collected into EDTA tubes and then processed within 2 hours. Ficoll-Paque centrifugation in SepMate-50 tubes was used to isolate peripheral blood mononuclear cells. For storage in liquid nitrogen, PBMCs were cryopreserved as aliquots of about 1.9 to 4 million cells in roughly 90% FBS with around 10% DMSO. The Qiagen AllPrep DNA/RNA Mini kit was used to extract genomic DNA. Two independent genomic DNA replicates were amplified for each sample, with approximately 0.5 ug used for blood and approximately 1.5 ug for tumor or normal breast. TCRB sequencing of genomic DNA was carried out with the ImmunoSeq Intro kit according to the manufacturer's instructions. Multiplex PCR ran 30 to 40 cycles with proprietary primers and spike-in control sequences for absolute quantification. Single-end 150-bp reads were used to sequence an 87-bp fragment spanning the CDR3 plus the flanking V and J genes. Seven samples, with two replicates for each sample, were multiplexed per lane of an Illumina MiSeq using version 3.0 chemistry. In the paper's pipeline: The vendor's proprietary pipeline processed the raw data and merged both replicates into a single result for each sample. A clonotype was defined as productive rearrangements that share the same V-gene family, CDR3 amino acid sequence and J-gene segment. To compute clonality, the normalized Shannon entropy (Pielou evenness) of TCRB abundances was subtracted from 1. T cell density was estimated by dividing total templates by the number of input cells inferred from the DNA input amount. Recon, run with its default parameters, was used to estimate overall repertoire diversity and clonality. A clonotype was considered tumor-enriched if its abundance in tumor exceeded 0.1% and was at least 32-fold higher than its abundance in normal breast. This is the immuneACCESS table as TCRdb keeps it, with only in-frame sequences that have V and J called. A part of the clones is gone; compared with another copy, unresolved V genes explain less than half, and the rest is unexplained. The V and J calls and clone size come from that table; D and trimming were worked out from the DNA. This sample gives fewer than 35,000 clones in total; approximately 76% of them show up just once. The biggest ten clones account for around a third of the sample.

What the research found in general, with its limitations: Sequencing bulk genomic DNA from unsorted cells could not capture chain pairing or functional markers like CD4, CD8 and FOXP3. Enriched TCRB sequences shared across patients were mostly commonly generated sequences, unlikely to play an important role in the tumor microenvironment. Because the cohort was small, analysis by tumor subtype was not possible. Repertoires from blood and normal breast were more alike than repertoires from blood and tumor, and in about 85% of the 16 patients, comparing each tissue with blood separated tumor from normal. Approximately 2.5-fold higher T cell density and higher clonality were observed in tumors than in adjacent normal breast tissue.

Comments on this clone: It has no known antigen specificity. No base quality information exists; no much larger clone differs at one position.

Spanning cysteine to phenylalanine, the CDR3 consists of 14 amino acids. Only the CDR3 part of the read is kept: 42 bases, read in frame from the first base. Trimming takes 1 base from V and 2 bases from J, and the germline ends sit 7 bases apart. From a lookup of the germline V gene (reference sequence), CDR1 and CDR2 are SEHNR and FQNEAQ. This receptor was obtained from a person in their fifties or sixties with breast cancer. The chain links TRBV7-9 with TRBJ2-3, with the D gene uncertain. The sample comprised blood. The sequence in DNA is TGTGCCAGCAGCTTAGGGCTACACACAGATACGCAGTATTTT. It is translated as CASSLGLHTDTQYF. This CDR3, with the reference TRBV7-9 and TRBJ2-3 proteins standing in past its ends, gives the full variable domain DTGVSQNPRHKITKRGQNVTFRCDPISEHNRLYWYRQTLGQGPEFLTYFQNEAQLEKSRLLSDRFSAERPKGSFSTLEIQRTEQGDSAMYLCASSLGLHTDTQYFGPGTRLTVL.